This T cell receptor beta chain was sequenced in a study of cytomegalovirus exposure and HLA in healthy donors. Overall study findings and caveats: It has been reported that TCR beta sequences accurately predicted the HLA-A and HLA-B alleles of most subjects. It is likely that the observed cluster of highly shared sequence variants was a sequencing artifact. According to an earlier analysis, most TCR beta V segments yielded productive rearrangements about 90% or about 30% of the time. The investigators catalogued under 200 TCR beta chains as cytomegalovirus-associated.

A remark on this clone: The antigen remains unidentified.

The PCR used 60 Vbeta and 13 Jbeta primers. Assay: immunoSEQ multiplex PCR; the TCRdb copy retains only in-frame clones and omits some. The sample holds approximately 160,000 clones; 75% to 85% are singletons and the top ten take 0.75% to 0.8%. The ends lost 2 bases at V and 5 bases at J; junction bases unmatched: 5. The CDR3 loop spans 14 amino acids. In germline, CDR1 is LNHDA, CDR2 SQIVND (reference sequence). The sequence was collected from a female donor in good health and CMV-seronegative. The J gene is TRBJ1-1, the V gene TRBV19, with TRBD1 identical over 7 bases. The sample was PBMCs. CDR3 in DNA: TGTGCCAGTAGTATAAAGGGGGCGAATACTGAAGCTTTCTTT. Its protein product is CASSIKGANTEAFF.